These 8 T cell receptor beta chains were all obtained from the same sample, sequenced in a study of brain T cells in children with intractable seizures. Generated by immunoSEQ multiplex PCR, the TCRdb table keeps only in-frame clones and is missing some. Among about 5,100 clones listed, about 90% were seen once. Only cases whose brain tissue showed the highest T cell transcript signatures were sequenced. The source material was resected brain tissue, sampled at surgery. All receptors derive from a boy under two years old with focal cortical dysplasia and intractable seizures.

This rearrangement joins TRBV27 to TRBJ1-1; D is undetermined. The V end was cut by 5 bases, the J end by 4 bases, with 17 bases between. The CDR3 totals 15 residues. Germline CDR1 is MNHEY and CDR2 is SMNVEV (reference sequence). The CDR3 loop reads CASSPTWGGGTEAFF. In DNA, the CDR3 is TGTGCCAGCAGTCCAACGTGGGGTGGCGGCACTGAAGCTTTCTTT.

The chain couples TRBV2 to TRBJ2-7; D is undetermined. CDR1 and CDR2 (germline): SNHLY, FYNNEI. Deletions cut 1 base from V and 4 bases from J, with 5 bases between. CDR3 length: 12 residues. The CDR3 loop reads CASSEEGYEQYF. DNA for the CDR3: TGTGCCAGCAGTGAAGAGGGTTACGAGCAGTACTTC.

This clone turned up a few times. The V gene is TRBV9, the J gene TRBJ1-2; perhaps TRBD1 as D (5 bases). Trimming removed 3 bases from V and 4 bases from J, with 13 bases in between. Germline loops: CDR1 SGDLS, CDR2 YYNGEE. CDR3 length: 14 residues. DNA of the CDR3: TGTGCCAGCAGCGCCCTGGGGGAGGTCTATGGCTACACCTTC. Protein: CASSALGEVYGYTF.

This rearrangement joins TRBV5-4 to TRBJ2-7, with D maybe TRBD1 (5 bases). This CDR3 has 14 amino acids. The germline CDR1 and CDR2 sequences are SGHNT and YYREEE (reference sequence). Trimming pared 3 bases from V and 0 bases from J, leaving 10 bases between. CDR3 coding DNA: TGTGCCAGCAGCTCCCAGGGTAACTCCTACGAGCAGTACTTC. Amino acid sequence: CASSSQGNSYEQYF.

The chain joins TRBV27 to TRBJ2-1; 13 nucleotides align to TRBD2. The length of the CDR3 is 15 residues. Trimming at V came to 4 bases and at J to 9 bases, leaving 6 bases not matched to a gene. Per germline, CDR1 MNHEY and CDR2 SMNVEV (reference sequence). The CDR3 bases are TGTGCCAGCAGTTCCGGGACTAGCGGGATTGGTGAGCAGTTCTTC. It is translated as CASSSGTSGIGEQFF.

This sequence joins TRBV10-3 and TRBJ2-7, with D perhaps being TRBD1 or TRBD2 (5 bases each). Germline V CDR1 and CDR2: ENHRY, SYGVKD. There are 14 residues in the CDR3. Trimming took 10 bases from V and 0 from J, leaving 16 bases between them. CDR3 sequence: CATRDPTVSYEQYF. The CDR3 nucleotides read TGTGCCACGAGGGACCCAACCGTCTCCTACGAGCAGTACTTC.

This clone was seen a handful of times. The chain uses TRBV19 and TRBJ2-3; 9 bases line up with TRBD1. From germline, CDR1 is LNHDA and CDR2 SQIVND (reference sequence). This CDR3 is built from 13 residues. V lost 8 bases and J lost 6; bases outside the gene matches: 6. The CDR3 loop is CASLQGAGDTQYF. Written as DNA, the CDR3 is TGTGCCAGTCTACAGGGGGCAGGGGATACGCAGTATTTT.

The CDR3 DNA follows: TGCGCCAGCAGCTTGGCCGGGAGGGAAGTCGGGGAGCTGTTTTTT. It specifies CASSLAGREVGELFF. This chain links TRBV5-1 with TRBJ2-2; 8 bases line up with TRBD2. V lost 0 bases, J lost 7 bases, and 5 bases stayed unmatched. The V gene's germline CDR1 is SGHRS and CDR2 YFSETQ. This CDR3 comprises 15 residues.